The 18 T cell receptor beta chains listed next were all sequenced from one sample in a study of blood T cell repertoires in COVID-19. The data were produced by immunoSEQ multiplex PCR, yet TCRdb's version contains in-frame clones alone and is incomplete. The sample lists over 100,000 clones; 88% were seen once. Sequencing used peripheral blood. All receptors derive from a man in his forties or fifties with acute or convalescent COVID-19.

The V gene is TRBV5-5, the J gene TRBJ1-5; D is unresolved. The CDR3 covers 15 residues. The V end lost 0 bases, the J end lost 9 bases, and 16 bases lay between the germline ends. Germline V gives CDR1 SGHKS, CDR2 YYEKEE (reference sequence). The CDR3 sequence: CASSLVDAGYGPQHF. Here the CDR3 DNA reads TGTGCCAGCAGCTTGGTTGATGCAGGCTATGGGCCCCAGCATTTT.

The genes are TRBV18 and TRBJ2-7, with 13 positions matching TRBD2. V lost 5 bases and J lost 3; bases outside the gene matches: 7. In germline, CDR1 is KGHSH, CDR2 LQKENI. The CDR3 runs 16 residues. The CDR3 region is CASSSAGLAGVYEQYF. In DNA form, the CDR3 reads TGTGCCAGCTCATCCGCAGGACTAGCGGGAGTCTACGAGCAGTACTTC.

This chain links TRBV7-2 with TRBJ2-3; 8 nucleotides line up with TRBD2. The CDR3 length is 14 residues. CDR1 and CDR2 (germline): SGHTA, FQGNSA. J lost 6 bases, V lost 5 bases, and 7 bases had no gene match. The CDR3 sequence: CASSPSGGSDTQYF. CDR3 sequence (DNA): TGTGCCAGCAGCCCGAGCGGGGGTTCGGATACGCAGTATTTT.

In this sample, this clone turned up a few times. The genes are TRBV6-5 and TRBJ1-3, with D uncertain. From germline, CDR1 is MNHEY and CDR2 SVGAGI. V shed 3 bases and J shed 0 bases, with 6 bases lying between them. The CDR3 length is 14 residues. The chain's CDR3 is CASSYSVSGNTIYF. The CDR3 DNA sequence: TGTGCCAGCAGTTATTCGGTCTCTGGAAACACCATATATTTT.

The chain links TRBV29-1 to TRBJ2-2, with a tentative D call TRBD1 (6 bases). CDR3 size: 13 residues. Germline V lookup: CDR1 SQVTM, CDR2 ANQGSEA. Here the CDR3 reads CSAPGHNTGELFF. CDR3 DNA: TGCAGTGCCCCGGGACACAACACCGGGGAGCTGTTTTTT.

CDR3 in DNA: TGTGCCAGCACGCTAGCGGGGGTGAACACCGGGGAGCTGTTTTTT. It yields the protein CASTLAGVNTGELFF. The chain has TRBV5-4 and TRBJ2-2; 10 bases are shared with TRBD2. The J segment lost 1 base and the V segment lost 6 bases, leaving 3 bases of the junction unmatched. CDR1 SGHNT and CDR2 YYREEE come from the germline V gene (reference sequence). This CDR3 is 15 amino acids long.

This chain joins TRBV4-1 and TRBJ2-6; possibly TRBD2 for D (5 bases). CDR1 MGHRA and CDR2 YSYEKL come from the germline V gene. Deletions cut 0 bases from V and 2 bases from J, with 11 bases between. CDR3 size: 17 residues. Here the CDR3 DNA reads TGCGCCAGCAGCCAAGAGGGGAACGGGGCTGGGGCCAACGTCCTGACTTTC. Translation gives CASSQEGNGAGANVLTF.

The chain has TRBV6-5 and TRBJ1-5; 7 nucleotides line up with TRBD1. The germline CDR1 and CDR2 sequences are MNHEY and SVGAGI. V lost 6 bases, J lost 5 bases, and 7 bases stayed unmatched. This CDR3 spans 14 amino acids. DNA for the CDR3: TGTGCCAGCAGGGCTGACAGGGAGCATCAGCCCCAGCATTTT. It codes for CASRADREHQPQHF.

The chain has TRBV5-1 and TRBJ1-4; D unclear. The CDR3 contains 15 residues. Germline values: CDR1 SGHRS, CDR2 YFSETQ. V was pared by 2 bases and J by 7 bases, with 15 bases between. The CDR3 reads CASSFDGGLGEKLFF. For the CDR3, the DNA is TGCGCCAGCAGCTTTGATGGAGGGTTAGGTGAAAAACTGTTTTTT.

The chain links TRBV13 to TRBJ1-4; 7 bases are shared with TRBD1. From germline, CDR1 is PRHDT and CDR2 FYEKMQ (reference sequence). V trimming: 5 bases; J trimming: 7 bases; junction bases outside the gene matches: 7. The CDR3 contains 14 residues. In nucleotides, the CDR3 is TGTGCCAGCAGCCCAGACAGGGTCGGTGAAAAACTGTTTTTT. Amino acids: CASSPDRVGEKLFF.

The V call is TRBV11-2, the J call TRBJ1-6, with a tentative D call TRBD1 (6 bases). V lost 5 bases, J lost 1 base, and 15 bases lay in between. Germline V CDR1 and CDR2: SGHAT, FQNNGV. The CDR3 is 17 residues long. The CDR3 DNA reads TGTGCCAGCAGCCGCTGGGGGCTCGAATCCTATAATTCACCCCTCCACTTT. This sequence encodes CASSRWGLESYNSPLHF.

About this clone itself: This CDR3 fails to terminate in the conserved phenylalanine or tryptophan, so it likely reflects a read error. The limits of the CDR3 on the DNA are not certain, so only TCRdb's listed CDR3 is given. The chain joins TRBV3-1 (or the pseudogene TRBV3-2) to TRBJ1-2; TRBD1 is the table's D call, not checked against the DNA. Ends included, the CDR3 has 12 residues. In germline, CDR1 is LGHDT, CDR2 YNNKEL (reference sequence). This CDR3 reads CASSIGQGYFWL.

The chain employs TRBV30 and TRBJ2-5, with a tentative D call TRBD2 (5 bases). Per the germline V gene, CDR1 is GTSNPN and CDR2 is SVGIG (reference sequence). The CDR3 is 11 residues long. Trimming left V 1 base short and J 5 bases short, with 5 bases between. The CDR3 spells CAWSGGETQYF. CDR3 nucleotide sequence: TGTGCCTGGAGTGGAGGGGAGACCCAGTACTTC. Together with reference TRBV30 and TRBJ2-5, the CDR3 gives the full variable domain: SQTIHQWPATLVQPVGSPLSLECTVEGTSNPNLYWYRQAAGRGLQLLFYSVGIGQISSEVPQNLSASRPQDRQFILSSKKLLLSDSGFYLCAWSGGETQYFGPGTRLLVL.

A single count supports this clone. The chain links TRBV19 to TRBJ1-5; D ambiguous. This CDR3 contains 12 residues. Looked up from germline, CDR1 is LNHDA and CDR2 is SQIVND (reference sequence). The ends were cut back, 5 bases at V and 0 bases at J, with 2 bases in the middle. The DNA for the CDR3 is TGTGCCAGTAGTCTTAGCAATCAGCCCCAGCATTTT. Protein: CASSLSNQPQHF.

In DNA form, the CDR3 reads TGTGCCAGCACCTCGGCGGGGTCGAACACCGGGGAGCTGTTTTTT. This encodes CASTSAGSNTGELFF. The chain uses TRBV7-3 and TRBJ2-2; TRBD2 is a possible D gene (6 bases). From germline, CDR1 is SGHTA and CDR2 FQGTGA. The germline V and J ends were trimmed by 7 bases and 0 bases, with 12 bases remaining between them. CDR3 length equals 15 residues.

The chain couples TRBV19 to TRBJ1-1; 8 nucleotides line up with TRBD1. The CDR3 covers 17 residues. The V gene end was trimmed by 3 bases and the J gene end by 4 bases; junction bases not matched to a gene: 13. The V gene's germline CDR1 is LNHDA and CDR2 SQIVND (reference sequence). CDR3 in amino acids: CASSMLRQGRPSTEAFF. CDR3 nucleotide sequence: TGTGCCAGTAGTATGTTGAGACAGGGGAGGCCCAGCACTGAAGCTTTCTTT.

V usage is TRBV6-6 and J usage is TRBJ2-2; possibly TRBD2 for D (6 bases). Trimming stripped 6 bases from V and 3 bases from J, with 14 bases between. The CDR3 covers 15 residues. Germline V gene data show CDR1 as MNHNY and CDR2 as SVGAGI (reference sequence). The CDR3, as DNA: TGTGCCAGCAGAACCGGGACTGGTTACACCGGGGAGCTGTTTTTT. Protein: CASRTGTGYTGELFF.

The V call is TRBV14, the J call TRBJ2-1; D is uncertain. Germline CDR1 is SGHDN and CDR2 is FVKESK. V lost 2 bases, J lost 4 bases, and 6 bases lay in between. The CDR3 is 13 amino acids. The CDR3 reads CASSQSLYNEQFF. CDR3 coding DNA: TGTGCCAGCAGCCAATCCTTATACAATGAGCAGTTCTTC.